The sequence of this T cell receptor (beta chain) was determined in a study of T cell repertoires in cytomegalovirus infection. Study-wide context: Alongside well-studied HLA-B-restricted CMV epitopes, recently identified HLA-C-restricted CMV epitopes were also used. Public TCR beta signature analysis indicated the presence of both CMV infection and matching HLA type.

MiXCR, run by TCRdb on the reads, gives a single entry per CDR3 protein. The sample gives approximately 770,000 distinct CDR3 sequences, around 29% of which show up once; around 12% is in the top ten. Study-level points and caveats: Predominance within the ex vivo response was attributable to HLA-C-restricted CMV-specific TCR beta clonotypes. Cumulated frequencies of public TCR beta families served to identify carriers of CMV plus the relevant HLA.

This CDR3 is built from 15 residues. J gave up 3 bases and V 8 bases, and 13 bases lay outside the gene matches. Per the germline V gene, CDR1 is MNHNS and CDR2 is SASEGT. Regarding this clonotype: Its antigen is unidentified.

The clonotype originates from a human donor in good health (CMV status not recorded). Some clones in this sample may be carry-over from other donors' samples. This sequence joins TRBV6-1 and TRBJ2-7, with 7 nucleotides matching TRBD1. The sample here was cultured CD8+ T cells from PBMCs, taken from culture after CMV antigen stimulation. CDR3 DNA: TGTGCCAGCTCTCTTTTACAGGGGCGCCGCTACGAGCAGTACTTC. It specifies CASSLLQGRRYEQYF.